This T cell receptor beta chain was recovered during a study of radiation and T cells in renal cell carcinoma. Time point denoted: baseline pretreatment blood. Treatment: 15 Gy SBRT to primary tumor, nephrectomy 4 weeks later. The patient's renal cell carcinoma had clear cell pathology. A note on this clone: Its target is not known.

V lost 3 bases and J lost 0, with 14 bases in between. The CDR3 consists of 17 residues. Study-wide findings and caveats: Without pretreatment biopsies, baseline tumor clonotype presence was undetermined. Top tumor clonotypes rose in blood 2 weeks post-radiation, then contracted.

This table comes from immunoSEQ multiplex PCR, and its TCRdb copy is limited to in-frame clones, with some not included. This table holds approximately 110,000 clones, about four fifths found once. This TCR came from a woman aged 60 to 75 with renal cell carcinoma. This sample comprised blood, obtained from a patient whose treatment included radiotherapy and nephrectomy. This chain uses TRBV23-1 with TRBJ2-2; D ambiguous. TRBV23-1 is filed as an ORF, its function uncertain. The DNA of the CDR3 is TGCGCCAGCAGTCATACGAGCAGACGGGCGAACACCGGGGAGCTGTTTTTT. This sequence encodes CASSHTSRRANTGELFF.